This is a list of T cell receptor beta chains from one sample in a study of T cell changes during pregnancy in multiple sclerosis. The protocol was immunoSEQ multiplex PCR, while the TCRdb copy is restricted to in-frame clones and leaves out a portion. This sample has about 100,000 clones, with 90% to 95% found just once. The sample here was peripheral blood, taken after pregnancy. These receptors were taken from a female donor with multiple sclerosis, enrolled in a pregnancy study. Both conserved end residues are part of each CDR3. D genes are given only for firm matches. Clone size appears in some rows only: once, few, many, or a class for an expanded clone.

J gene,clone size,V gene,D gene,CDR3 protein,CDR3 DNA
TRBJ2-7,-,TRBV5-1,-,CASSSWTVSYEQYF,TGCGCCAGCAGCTCATGGACTGTTTCCTACGAGCAGTACTTC
TRBJ2-5,-,TRBV21-1,-,CASSFFETVTETQYF,TGTGCCAGCAGCTTTTTCGAGACAGTCACGGAGACCCAGTACTTC
TRBJ2-1,-,TRBV13,-,CASSSEHRTYNEQFF,TGTGCCAGCAGCTCGGAGCACCGCACCTACAATGAGCAGTTCTTC
TRBJ1-4,-,TRBV6-6,-,CASNGALRGEKLFF,TGTGCCAGCAATGGAGCTTTACGAGGTGAAAAACTGTTTTTT
TRBJ2-1,-,TRBV5-1,-,CASRAISGTYNEQFF,TGCGCCAGCCGCGCTATTAGCGGTACCTACAATGAGCAGTTCTTC
TRBJ2-2,-,TRBV10-1,TRBD2,CASRTSGNTGELFF,TGCGCCAGCAGGACTAGCGGGAACACCGGGGAGCTGTTTTTT
TRBJ1-2,-,TRBV9,-,CASSPLSYGYTF,TGTGCCAGCAGCCCCCTCAGCTATGGCTACACCTTC
TRBJ2-7,-,TRBV19,-,CASRVSAAVYEQYF,TGTGCCAGTAGGGTATCAGCGGCAGTCTACGAGCAGTACTTC
TRBJ2-7,-,TRBV29-1,TRBD1,CSVEDQETGTYEQYF,TGCAGCGTTGAAGATCAAGAGACAGGGACCTACGAGCAGTACTTC
TRBJ2-3,-,TRBV27,-,CASSLFGTSDTQYF,TGTGCCAGCAGTTTATTCGGGACTTCAGATACGCAGTATTTT
TRBJ2-3,-,TRBV5-4,TRBD2,CASSLPLAGGPGDTQYF,TGTGCCAGCAGCTTGCCCCTAGCGGGAGGGCCGGGAGATACGCAGTATTTT
TRBJ1-3,-,TRBV2,TRBD1,CASSRWGPTGSVNADAGNTIYF,TGTGCCAGCTCAAGATGGGGCCCGACAGGGTCGGTTAATGCCGATGCTGGAAACACCATATATTTT
TRBJ2-7,-,TRBV27,-,CASSPTLGLFYEQYF,TGTGCCAGCAGTCCCACCCTAGGACTTTTCTACGAGCAGTACTTC
TRBJ1-2,once,TRBV29-1,TRBD1,CSVEDQGAGGYTF,TGCAGCGTTGAAGACCAGGGGGCGGGTGGCTACACCTTC
TRBJ2-7,few,TRBV7-7,-,CASSAGTTYEQYF,TGTGCCAGCAGCGCCGGGACAACCTACGAGCAGTACTTC
TRBJ2-7,-,TRBV18,-,CASSPRQESSYEQYF,TGTGCCAGCTCACCCAGACAGGAATCTTCCTACGAGCAGTACTTC
TRBJ2-7,-,TRBV30,-,CAWSDGVTYEQYF,TGTGCCTGGAGTGACGGGGTTACCTACGAGCAGTACTTC
TRBJ1-3,-,TRBV11-2,-,CASSLAFRSGNTIYF,TGTGCCAGCAGCTTAGCCTTTAGATCTGGAAACACCATATATTTT
TRBJ2-1,-,TRBV4-3,-,CASSQDSMSEQFF,TGCGCCAGCAGCCAAGATTCGATGAGTGAGCAGTTCTTC
TRBJ1-1,-,TRBV29-1,-,CSAKRQVTEAFF,TGCAGCGCCAAACGACAGGTCACTGAAGCTTTCTTT
TRBJ2-1,-,TRBV7-9,-,CASSLVSGYNEQFF,TGTGCCAGCAGCTTGGTGTCCGGGTACAATGAGCAGTTCTTC
TRBJ1-1,few,TRBV4-2,TRBD1,CASSQELGTGAEAFF,TGTGCCAGCAGCCAAGAATTGGGGACAGGGGCTGAAGCTTTCTTT
TRBJ2-7,once,TRBV19,TRBD1,CASSIGQGGYEQYF,TGTGCCAGTAGTATTGGACAGGGGGGATACGAGCAGTACTTC
TRBJ2-1,-,TRBV28,-,CASSLYSPQVYNEQFF,TGTGCCAGCAGTTTATACTCCCCGCAGGTCTACAATGAGCAGTTCTTC
TRBJ2-3,-,TRBV5-4,TRBD2,CASSFPLSGSFRDTQYF,TGTGCCAGCAGCTTTCCCCTAAGCGGGAGTTTTAGAGATACGCAGTATTTT
TRBJ2-1,-,TRBV29-1,-,CSVEQGQGTFPEQFF,TGCAGCGTTGAACAGGGGCAGGGCACATTTCCTGAGCAGTTCTTC
TRBJ2-1,-,TRBV4-1,TRBD2,CASSHPLAGTYNEQFF,TGCGCCAGCAGCCACCCCCTAGCGGGAACTTACAATGAGCAGTTCTTC
TRBJ2-1,-,TRBV7-9,-,CASSSRGFEQFF,TGTGCCAGCAGCTCCCGGGGTTTTGAGCAGTTCTTC
TRBJ2-1,-,TRBV5-4,TRBD2,CASGLAGGPGNEQFF,TGTGCCAGCGGATTAGCGGGAGGGCCGGGGAATGAGCAGTTCTTC
TRBJ1-1,-,TRBV12-5,-,CASGLDRGNTEAFF,TGTGCTAGTGGTTTGGATAGGGGTAACACTGAAGCTTTCTTT
TRBJ2-6,-,TRBV5-6,-,CASSPITGSPGANVLTF,TGTGCCAGCAGCCCCATCACGGGGTCTCCTGGGGCCAACGTCCTGACTTTC
TRBJ2-7,-,TRBV2,-,CASSPTVPYEQYF,TGTGCCAGCAGTCCTACAGTTCCCTACGAGCAGTACTTC
TRBJ2-7,once,TRBV4-1,-,CASSRDQGLYEQYF,TGCGCCAGCAGCCGCGATCAGGGGCTCTACGAGCAGTACTTC
TRBJ1-2,-,TRBV9,-,CASSVDSHLNTGYTF,TGTGCCAGCAGCGTAGATTCACACCTCAATACGGGCTACACCTTC
TRBJ2-2,few,TRBV6-4,TRBD1,CASSGTGSTGELFF,TGTGCCAGCAGTGGGACAGGGAGCACCGGGGAGCTGTTTTTT
TRBJ1-4,-,TRBV15,TRBD1,CATRGGTGTNEKLFF,TGTGCCACCAGGGGGGGGACAGGGACTAATGAAAAACTGTTTTTT
TRBJ2-5,-,TRBV7-8,TRBD2,CASSLGAGLQETQYF,TGTGCCAGCAGCTTAGGAGCGGGGCTCCAAGAGACCCAGTACTTC
TRBJ2-7,-,TRBV6-1,TRBD2,CASSESGGWDYEQYF,TGTGCCAGCAGTGAATCGGGAGGCTGGGACTACGAGCAGTACTTC
TRBJ1-5,-,TRBV4-1,-,CASSQFPGNQPQHF,TGCGCCAGCAGCCAATTCCCAGGCAATCAGCCCCAGCATTTT
TRBJ2-1,-,TRBV9,TRBD2,CASSVAGVAGREQFF,TGTGCCAGCAGCGTAGCTGGGGTAGCGGGACGTGAGCAGTTCTTC
TRBJ2-1,-,TRBV4-1,-,CASSQEMAGRWGEQFF,TGCGCCAGCAGCCAAGAGATGGCGGGGCGGTGGGGTGAGCAGTTCTTC
TRBJ1-3,-,TRBV7-9,-,CASSLAGSGNTIYF,TGTGCCAGCAGCTTAGCAGGGAGTGGAAACACCATATATTTT
TRBJ2-5,-,TRBV5-1,TRBD1,CASSRDRVVETQYF,TGCGCCAGCAGCAGGGACAGGGTTGTCGAGACCCAGTACTTC
TRBJ1-2,-,TRBV28,TRBD1,CASSFPGTGNYGYTF,TGTGCCAGCAGTTTCCCCGGGACAGGGAACTATGGCTACACCTTC
TRBJ2-1,-,TRBV6-5,-,CASSSERSSSYNEQFF,TGTGCCAGCAGTTCCGAACGGTCTAGCTCCTACAATGAGCAGTTCTTC
TRBJ2-2,-,TRBV5-6,TRBD1,CASSLEQGVGTGELFF,TGTGCCAGCAGCTTGGAACAGGGGGTTGGCACCGGGGAGCTGTTTTTT
TRBJ1-4,-,TRBV4-2,-,CASSQDIQTTNEKLFF,TGTGCCAGCAGCCAAGATATCCAGACAACTAATGAAAAACTGTTTTTT